Listed here are 10 T cell receptor beta chains from one sample, sequenced in a study of radiotherapy plus CTLA-4 blockade in lung cancer. Clones were sequenced by immunoSEQ multiplex PCR, and TCRdb holds only the in-frame ones, with some missing. The sample contains about 81,000 clones, more than 70% of which appear only once. The sample was peripheral blood, taken from a patient treated with radiotherapy plus ipilimumab. Receptor source: a human donor with non-small cell lung cancer that progressed on radiotherapy plus ipilimumab.

The chain recombines TRBV28 with TRBJ1-2; D may be TRBD1 (5 bases). There are 16 residues in the CDR3. The V gene's germline CDR1 is MDHEN and CDR2 SYDVKM. V was pared by 7 bases and J by 0 bases, with 18 bases between. CDR3 in amino acids: CASTPNPGLSNYGYTF. The DNA of the CDR3 is TGTGCCAGCACCCCTAACCCGGGGCTCTCTAACTATGGCTACACCTTC.

The chain links TRBV7-6 to TRBJ2-3, with a tentative D call TRBD2 (6 bases). This CDR3 is 16 amino acids long. The germline V and J ends were trimmed by 1 base and 0 bases, with 11 bases remaining between them. Germline V lookup: CDR1 SGHVS, CDR2 FNYEAQ. The CDR3 sequence is CASSLEALASTDTQYF. The CDR3 DNA sequence: TGTGCCAGCAGCTTAGAAGCGCTAGCGAGCACAGATACGCAGTATTTT.

This clone was observed once. This chain joins TRBV5-6 and TRBJ2-3; D gene uncertain. Germline loops: CDR1 SGHDT, CDR2 YYEEEE. V gave up 0 bases and J gave up 3 bases, with 5 bases separating them. The length of the CDR3 is 13 residues. The CDR3 loop is CASSLGSTDTQYF. Here the CDR3 DNA reads TGTGCCAGCAGCTTGGGGTCTACAGATACGCAGTATTTT.

This clone was recorded only once. The rearrangement links TRBV7-9 to TRBJ1-6; the match to TRBD1 covers 7 bases. This CDR3 is built from 14 residues. Trimming took 5 bases from V and 7 from J; bases not matched to a gene: 5. Germline-derived CDR1 and CDR2 are SEHNR and FQNEAQ (reference sequence). CDR3 residues: CASSPGGLNSPLHF. The CDR3 DNA sequence: TGTGCCAGCAGCCCAGGGGGGCTGAATTCACCCCTCCACTTT.

In nucleotides, the CDR3 is TGTGCCAGCAGATCCGGTTGGCAGGGGACAGATACGCAGTATTTT. Translating it yields CASRSGWQGTDTQYF. The rearrangement joins TRBV6-5 to TRBJ2-3, with D possibly TRBD1 on 6 matching bases. CDR3 length: 15 residues. V lost 6 bases and J 3 bases, leaving 16 bases between the germline ends. Germline-derived CDR1 and CDR2 are MNHEY and SVGAGI.

The J gene is TRBJ2-5, the V gene TRBV6-1; no firm D call. CDR3 length equals 13 residues. The germline V and J ends were trimmed by 4 bases and 1 base, with 7 bases remaining between them. The germline gives CDR1 MNHNS, CDR2 SASEGT. CDR3 bases: TGTGCCAGCAGTGGGACGTCCCAAGAGACCCAGTACTTC. It specifies CASSGTSQETQYF.

This clone was counted only a few times. The chain is built from TRBV4-3 and TRBJ1-2, with TRBD1 identical over 7 bases. The CDR3 contains 16 residues. Germline trimming cut 1 base from V and 5 bases from J; bases unmatched to any gene: 10. The V gene's germline CDR1 is LGHNA and CDR2 YSLEER. The CDR3 DNA reads as TGCGCCAGCAGCCAAGGGGAGACCGGGACAGCTTATGGCTACACCTTC. Amino acid sequence: CASSQGETGTAYGYTF.

The chain employs TRBV19 and TRBJ2-2, with D possibly matching TRBD2 (5 bases). The CDR3 loop spans 13 amino acids. Trimming cost V 6 bases and J 4 bases, with 9 bases left between them. Germline CDR1 is LNHDA and CDR2 is SQIVND (reference sequence). CDR3 loop: CASRRVGTGELFF. As DNA, the CDR3 is TGTGCCAGTAGGAGGGTTGGCACCGGGGAGCTGTTTTTT.

The chain uses TRBV4-3 and TRBJ2-5; 10 bases are shared with TRBD1. This CDR3 is built from 15 residues. Germline assignment: CDR1 LGHNA and CDR2 YSLEER. V was clipped by 1 base and J by 6 bases; unmatched bases: 5. The CDR3 DNA is TGCGCCAGCAGCCAAGGACAGGGGGCGGGTAAGACCCAGTACTTC. Translated: CASSQGQGAGKTQYF.

This clone occurred many times. This chain links TRBV6-1 with TRBJ2-7, with D maybe TRBD2 (6 bases). From germline, CDR1 is MNHNS and CDR2 SASEGT. Trimming removed 2 bases at V and 5 bases at J, with 13 bases between. This CDR3 has 14 residues. CDR3 sequence: CASSEFGGSDEQYF. In nucleotides, the CDR3 is TGTGCCAGCAGTGAATTCGGAGGGTCGGACGAGCAGTACTTC.